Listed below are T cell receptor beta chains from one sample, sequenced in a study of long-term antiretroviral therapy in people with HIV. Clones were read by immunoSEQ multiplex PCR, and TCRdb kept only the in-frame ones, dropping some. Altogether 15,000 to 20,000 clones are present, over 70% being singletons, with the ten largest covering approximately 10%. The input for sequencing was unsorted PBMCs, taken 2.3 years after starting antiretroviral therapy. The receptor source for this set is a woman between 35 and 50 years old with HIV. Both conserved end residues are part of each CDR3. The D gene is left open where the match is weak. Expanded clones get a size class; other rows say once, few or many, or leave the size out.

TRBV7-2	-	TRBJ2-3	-	TGTGCCAGCACCCGACAGGCAACAGATACGCAGTATTTT	CASTRQATDTQYF
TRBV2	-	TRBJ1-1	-	TGTGCCAGCAGTGACAGGGTGAACACTGAAGCTTTCTTT	CASSDRVNTEAFF
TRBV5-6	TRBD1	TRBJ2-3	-	TGTGCCAGCAGCCTGACAGGGATGGGCACAGATACGCAGTATTTT	CASSLTGMGTDTQYF
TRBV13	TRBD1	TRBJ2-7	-	TGTGCCAGCAGCTCCCGGACAGGGATCTACGAGCAGTACTTC	CASSSRTGIYEQYF
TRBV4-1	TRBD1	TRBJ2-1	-	TGCGCCAGCAGCTTTACCGGGACAGGGGGCAATGAGCAGTTCTTC	CASSFTGTGGNEQFF
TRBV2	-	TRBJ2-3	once	TGTGCCAGCAGGGGGGGGCCCAGCACAGATACGCAGTATTTT	CASRGGPSTDTQYF
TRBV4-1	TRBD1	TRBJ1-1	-	TGCGCCAGCAGCCAAGGGATAGGGACAGGAGCTGAAGCTTTCTTT	CASSQGIGTGAEAFF
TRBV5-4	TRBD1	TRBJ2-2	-	TGTGCCAGCAGCTTGACCGGGACAGGGGATACCGGGGAGCTGTTTTTT	CASSLTGTGDTGELFF
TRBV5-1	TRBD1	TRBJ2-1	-	TGCGCCAGCAGCTTCGGACAGGGGGCCCTCAATGAGCAGTTCTTC	CASSFGQGALNEQFF
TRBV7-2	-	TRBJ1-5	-	TGTGCCAGCAGCTTTGACCGGGGGCGAGGGGATCAGCCCCAGCATTTT	CASSFDRGRGDQPQHF
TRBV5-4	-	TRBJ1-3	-	TGTGCCAGCAGCTTTTCGCCGAGCTCTGGAAACACCATATATTTT	CASSFSPSSGNTIYF
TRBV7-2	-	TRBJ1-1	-	TGTGCCAGCAGCGGAGGGACTTCGGGGACTGAAGCTTTCTTT	CASSGGTSGTEAFF
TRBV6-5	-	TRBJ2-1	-	TGTGCCAGCAGAATAGGACTCACTCGGAATGAGCAGTTCTTC	CASRIGLTRNEQFF
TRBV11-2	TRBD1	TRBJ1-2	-	TGTGCCAGCAGCTTCGTACCGGGACAGGGTCAGGGCTACACCTTC	CASSFVPGQGQGYTF
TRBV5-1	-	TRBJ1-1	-	TGCGCCAGCAGCTTGTCCGGGGCGAACACTGAAGCTTTCTTT	CASSLSGANTEAFF
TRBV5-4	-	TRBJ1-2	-	TGTGCCAGCAGCTCGAAAACAGGAGTTGAGGTCTATGGCTACACCTTC	CASSSKTGVEVYGYTF
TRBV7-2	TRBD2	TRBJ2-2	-	TGTGCCAGCAGCGGGTGGACTAGCGGGATACCCGGGGAGCTGTTTTTT	CASSGWTSGIPGELFF
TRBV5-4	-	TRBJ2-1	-	TGTGCCAGCAGCTTGGTTGGGGGGCTAACCTACAATGAGCAGTTCTTC	CASSLVGGLTYNEQFF
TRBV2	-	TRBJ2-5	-	TGTGCCAGCGACGGGCCGCGTCTCCACTTC	CASDGPRLHF
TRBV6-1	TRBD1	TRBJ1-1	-	TGTGCCAGCAGTGGCGTATGGGACAGGGAAACTTTCTTT	CASSGVWDRETFF
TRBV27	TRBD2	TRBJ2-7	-	TGTGCCAGCAGTTCCCCTCCTAGCGGGAACTACGAGCAGTACTTC	CASSSPPSGNYEQYF
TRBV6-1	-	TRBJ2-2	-	TGTGCCAGCAGTCGAGGTACCGGGGAGCTGTTTTTT	CASSRGTGELFF
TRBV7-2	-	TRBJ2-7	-	TGTGCCAGCAGCTTAGCGGGACGCCAACCCTACGAGCAGTACTTC	CASSLAGRQPYEQYF
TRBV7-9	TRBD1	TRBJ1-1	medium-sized	TGTGCCAGCAGCTCAAGAACAGGGGGCAGGACGACAACTGAAGCTTTCTTT	CASSSRTGGRTTTEAFF
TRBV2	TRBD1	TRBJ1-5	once	TGTGCCAGCAGTAAAGGGACAGGCATTAGCAATCAGCCCCAGCATTTT	CASSKGTGISNQPQHF
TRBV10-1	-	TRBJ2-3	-	TGCGCCAGCAGTTCACTGGAAGGCACAGATACGCAGTATTTT	CASSSLEGTDTQYF
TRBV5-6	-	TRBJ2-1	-	TGTGCCAGCAGCCCAACTTGGGGCAATGAGCAGTTCTTC	CASSPTWGNEQFF
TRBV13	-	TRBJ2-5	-	TGTGCCAGCAGCTTTTCAGCAGTTTGGGGCCAAGAGACCCAGTACTTC	CASSFSAVWGQETQYF
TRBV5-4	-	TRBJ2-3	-	TGTGCCAGCAGCCCCCCGAGCACAGATACGCAGTATTTT	CASSPPSTDTQYF
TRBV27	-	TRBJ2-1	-	TGTGCCAGCAGTTTAAAGTGGGACCGCCCTTACAATGAGCAGTTCTTC	CASSLKWDRPYNEQFF
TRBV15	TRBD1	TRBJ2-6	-	TGTGCCACCAGCAGGGCAAGGATCGGGACAGTTAGCTCTGGGGCCAACGTCCTGACTTTC	CATSRARIGTVSSGANVLTF
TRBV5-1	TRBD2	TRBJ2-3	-	TGCGCCAGCAGCTTTTCCGGGACTAGCGGAGATACGCAGTATTTT	CASSFSGTSGDTQYF
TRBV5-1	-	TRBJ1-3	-	TGCGCCAGCAGGAGGACGGCAGGCTCTGGAAACACCATATATTTT	CASRRTAGSGNTIYF
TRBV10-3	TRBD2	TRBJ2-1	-	TGTGCCATCACCAGACTAGCGGGCTCCGAGCAGTTCTTC	CAITRLAGSEQFF
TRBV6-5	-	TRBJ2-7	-	TGTGCCAGCAGTTACTCTGAGAGAACTTGGGGGGACGAGCAGTACTTC	CASSYSERTWGDEQYF
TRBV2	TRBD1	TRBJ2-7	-	TGTGCCAGCAGAACAGACAGGGACTCCTACGAGCAGTACTTC	CASRTDRDSYEQYF
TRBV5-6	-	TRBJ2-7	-	TGTGCCAGCAGACACGCCGGAAAAATCGACGAGCAGTACTTC	CASRHAGKIDEQYF
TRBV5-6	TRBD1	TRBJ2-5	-	TGTGCCAGCAGCGATAGGACAGGGGGCCCCCAAGAGACCCAGTACTTC	CASSDRTGGPQETQYF
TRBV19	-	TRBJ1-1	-	TGTGCCAGTAGTCGAACATTCGTAGGAAACACTGAAGCTTTCTTT	CASSRTFVGNTEAFF
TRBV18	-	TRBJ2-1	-	TGTGCCAGCTCACCAGGGCTAGAGGATGAGCAGTTCTTC	CASSPGLEDEQFF
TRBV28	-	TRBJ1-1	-	TGTGCCAGCAGTTTGTTAGCGGGACGGGTGAGCACTGAAGCTTTCTTT	CASSLLAGRVSTEAFF
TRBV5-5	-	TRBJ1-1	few	TGTGCCAGCACCCAAAGGGAGAACACTGAAGCTTTCTTT	CASTQRENTEAFF
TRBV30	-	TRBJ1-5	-	TGTGCCTGGACCCCCGGGGCAGGGAGGAGCAATCAGCCCCAGCATTTT	CAWTPGAGRSNQPQHF
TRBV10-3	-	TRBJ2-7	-	TGTGCCATCAGTGATCGTCCAGGGGCGGGCGAGCAGTACTTC	CAISDRPGAGEQYF
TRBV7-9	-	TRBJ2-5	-	TGTGCCAGCAGCTCCGGGACGAGTTTCCAAGAGACCCAGTACTTC	CASSSGTSFQETQYF
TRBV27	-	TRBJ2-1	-	TGTGCCAGCAGTTCTCGGACACAATTCTCCTACAATGAGCAGTTCTTC	CASSSRTQFSYNEQFF
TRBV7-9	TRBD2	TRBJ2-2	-	TGTGCCAGCAGCCCCGGGACTAGCGATACCGGGGAGCTGTTTTTT	CASSPGTSDTGELFF
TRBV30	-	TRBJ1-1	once	TGTGCCTGGGGTAAAAGGGACACTGAAGCTTTCTTT	CAWGKRDTEAFF
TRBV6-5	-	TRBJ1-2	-	TGTGCCAGCAGTTACTCATTGCAGGGACACTATGGCTACACCTTC	CASSYSLQGHYGYTF
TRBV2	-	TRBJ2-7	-	TGTGCCAGCAGTTTAACAGGGAGTTCCTACGAGCAGTACTTC	CASSLTGSSYEQYF
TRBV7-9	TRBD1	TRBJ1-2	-	TGTGCCAGCAGCTGGGGGACAGACTATGGCTACACCTTC	CASSWGTDYGYTF
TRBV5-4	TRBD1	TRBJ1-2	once	TGTGCCAGCAGCGTCGGGACAGACACTGGATATGGCTACACCTTC	CASSVGTDTGYGYTF
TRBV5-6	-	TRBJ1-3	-	TGTGCCAGCAGCTTGACAGGTGTCTCTGGAAACACCATATATTTT	CASSLTGVSGNTIYF
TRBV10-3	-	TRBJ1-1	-	TGTGCCATCAGTGAGTCGTGGGGGGCGGAAAACACTGAAGCTTTCTTT	CAISESWGAENTEAFF
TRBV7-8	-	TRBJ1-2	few	TGTGCCAGCAGCCACGGACAGATCTATGGCTACACCTTC	CASSHGQIYGYTF
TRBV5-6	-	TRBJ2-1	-	TGTGCCAGCAGCTACCTAGGACCCTCCTACAATGAGCAGTTCTTC	CASSYLGPSYNEQFF
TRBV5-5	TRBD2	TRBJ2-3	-	TGTGCCAGCAGCCCGAGACTAGCTCGGGCAGATACGCAGTATTTT	CASSPRLARADTQYF
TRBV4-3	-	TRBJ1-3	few	TGCGCCAGCAGCATAGAGGTCTATAGCTCTGGAAACACCATATATTTT	CASSIEVYSSGNTIYF
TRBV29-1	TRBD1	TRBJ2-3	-	TGCAGCGTTGAAGGTGGACCGGGACAGGGCACAGATACGCAGTATTTT	CSVEGGPGQGTDTQYF